The 13 T cell receptor beta chains presented below share a single source sample, sequenced in a study of cytomegalovirus exposure and HLA in healthy donors. 60 Vbeta and 13 Jbeta primers were used in PCR. Sequencing was performed with immunoSEQ multiplex PCR; in TCRdb, only in-frame clones are kept and a portion is missing. This sample has roughly 180,000 clones, with over 70% found just once. The specimen sequenced was PBMCs. The receptors derive from a male donor in good health and CMV-seronegative.

The rearrangement uses TRBV7-2 and TRBJ2-3, with D uncertain. The germline V gene has CDR1 SGHTA and CDR2 FQGNSA. V dropped 4 bases and J dropped 2 bases, with 4 bases sitting between them. This CDR3 spans 12 amino acids. This CDR3 reads CASSYYTDTQYF. CDR3 coding DNA: TGTGCCAGCAGCTATTACACAGATACGCAGTATTTT.

Notes on this clone: The junction departs from the called germline gene at one end, perhaps through a read error. The chain is built from TRBV7-9 and TRBJ1-2, with D perhaps matching TRBD1 (5 bases). There are 13 residues in the CDR3. Germline V CDR1 and CDR2: SEHNR, FQNEAQ (reference sequence). The CDR3: CSSSLGGLTGYTF. The CDR3 DNA reads as TGTTCCAGCAGCTTGGGGGGGTTGACTGGCTACACCTTC.

The chain carries TRBV5-1 and TRBJ2-2; D might be TRBD2 (6 bases). This CDR3 has 12 residues. V dropped 3 bases and J dropped 6 bases, with 6 bases sitting between them. Germline loops: CDR1 SGHRS, CDR2 YFSETQ. CDR3 in amino acids: CASSWGAGELFF. CDR3 in DNA: TGCGCCAGCAGCTGGGGGGCCGGGGAGCTGTTTTTT.

CDR3 sequence: CASSLERAEGTIYF. Written as DNA, the CDR3 is TGCGCCAGCAGCTTGGAGAGGGCGGAGGGCACCATATATTTT. The chain recombines TRBV5-1 with TRBJ1-3; D gene uncertain. Germline loops: CDR1 SGHRS, CDR2 YFSETQ. The CDR3 loop spans 14 amino acids. V was pared by 0 bases and J by 9 bases, with 13 bases between.

The gene calls are TRBV6-5 and TRBJ1-5, with a tentative D call TRBD1 (5 bases). Trimming took off 6 bases at V and 7 bases at J, with 13 bases between the two ends. This CDR3 comprises 13 residues. The germline V gene has CDR1 MNHEY and CDR2 SVGAGI. CDR3: CASSGRGEQPQHF. The CDR3 DNA follows: TGTGCCAGCAGCGGGAGGGGAGAACAGCCCCAGCATTTT.

V usage is TRBV5-5 and J usage is TRBJ1-1; D might be TRBD1 (5 bases). Germline CDR1 is SGHKS and CDR2 is YYEKEE (reference sequence). The CDR3 contains 12 residues. Trimming shortened V by 4 bases and J by 8 bases, and 12 bases separated the two germline ends. The CDR3 region is CASSPRTWEAFF. The DNA for the CDR3 is TGTGCCAGCAGCCCGCGGACATGGGAAGCTTTCTTT.

The chain links TRBV19 to TRBJ2-7, with D perhaps TRBD1 (6 bases). The V gene lost 5 bases and the J gene lost 1 base, with 15 bases spanning the gap. Looked up from germline, CDR1 is LNHDA and CDR2 is SQIVND (reference sequence). The CDR3 is made up of 15 amino acids. In DNA form, the CDR3 reads TGTGCCAGTAGTGTCAAGTGGGACATATCCTACGAGCAGTACTTC. Amino acids: CASSVKWDISYEQYF.

V and J are TRBV15 and TRBJ1-2, with 8 bases matching TRBD1. This CDR3 is 14 amino acids long. The J segment lost 6 bases and the V segment lost 5 bases, leaving 8 bases of the junction unmatched. The germline V gene encodes CDR1 LNHNV and CDR2 YYDKDF (reference sequence). As DNA, the CDR3 is TGTGCCACCAGCGGACGCACGACAGGGGATGGCTACACCTTC. Its translation: CATSGRTTGDGYTF.

J is TRBJ2-1 and V is TRBV5-1; D is perhaps TRBD2 (6 bases). Per germline, CDR1 SGHRS and CDR2 YFSETQ. This CDR3 is 13 amino acids long. V dropped 4 bases and J dropped 6 bases, with 11 bases sitting between them. Here the CDR3 DNA reads TGCGCCAGCAGCGCCGGGACTCCCAATGAGCAGTTCTTC. The encoded protein is CASSAGTPNEQFF.

This chain joins TRBV4-3 and TRBJ2-3; 9 bases are a match to TRBD2. The CDR3 length is 18 residues. After removal of 0 bases from V and 4 bases from J, the junction contained 11 bases not matched to a gene. The germline gives CDR1 LGHNA, CDR2 YSLEER. The CDR3, as DNA: TGCGCCAGCAGCCAAGATCAATGGCCTAGCGGGAAGGCAGATACGCAGTATTTT. It specifies CASSQDQWPSGKADTQYF.

J is TRBJ1-4 and V is TRBV6-5; 10 positions agree with TRBD1. This CDR3 has 14 amino acids. Germline CDR1 and CDR2: MNHEY and SVGAGI. V shed 6 bases and J 8 bases; nucleotides not matched to a gene: 6. The CDR3 DNA reads as TGTGCCAGCAGCTTAGACAGGGGGCAAGAAAAACTGTTTTTT. Translating gives CASSLDRGQEKLFF.

This clone showed up just once. The J gene is TRBJ2-7, the V gene TRBV18; D is ambiguous. This CDR3 is built from 15 residues. V was pared by 3 bases and J by 2 bases, with 14 bases between. Germline lookup yields CDR1 KGHSH and CDR2 LQKENI. DNA for the CDR3: TGTGCCAGCTCACCCCCCCTCGGCGGTGCCTACGAGCAGTACTTC. It specifies CASSPPLGGAYEQYF. Complete variable domain (other parts from reference TRBV18 and TRBJ2-7): NAGVMQNPRHLVRRRGQEARLRCSPMKGHSHVYWYRQLPEEGLKFMVYLQKENIIDESGMPKERFSAEFPKEGPSILRIQQVVRGDSAAYFCASSPPLGGAYEQYFGPGTRLTVT.

V and J are TRBV25-1 and TRBJ1-4; no definite D call. CDR1 and CDR2 from the germline V gene are MGHDK and SYGVNS. The CDR3 contains 15 residues. Trimming left V 3 bases short and J 8 bases short, with 16 bases between. As DNA, the CDR3 is TGTGCCAGCAGTGAGATGGGAGTGGATGAGGAAAAACTGTTTTTT. It encodes CASSEMGVDEEKLFF.